Listed below are T cell receptor beta chains from one sample, sequenced in a study of molecular identifiers for immune sequencing clone quantification. From the PCR reads, TCRdb called clonotypes with MiXCR, one entry per CDR3 protein. Of over 300,000 distinct CDR3 sequences in the sample, 24% were seen once. The sample comprised naive CD8+ T cells from blood, with Jurkat cell RNA spiked in. The receptors stem from a human donor in good health. Some libraries in this study had Jurkat cell RNA spiked in. Each CDR3 is given with its conserved first and last residue. A D gene is named only where the DNA matches it firmly. Size values are once, few and many counts, or a class for expanded clones, and some rows have none.

TGCGCCAGCAGCCACCTCCAAGAGACCCAGTACTTC	CASSHLQETQYF	many	12	TRBV4-1	TRBJ2-5	.
TGTGCCAGCGCGGGACTCTTAAACACCATATATTTT	CASAGLLNTIYF	many	12	TRBV7-8	TRBJ1-3	.
TGCAGTGCTAGAGACCCGGCGGCCCAACTAGCGGGGGGGCCAGGGGCAGATACGCAGTATTTT	CSARDPAAQLAGGPGADTQYF	.	21	TRBV20-1	TRBJ2-3	TRBD2
TGTGCCAGCAGCACCCAGGGGGCCCGCACAGATACGCAGTATTTT	CASSTQGARTDTQYF	many	15	TRBV9	TRBJ2-3	TRBD1
TGTGCCAGCAGCTGGACAGGGCTCACAGATACGCAGTATTTT	CASSWTGLTDTQYF	.	14	TRBV7-6	TRBJ2-3	TRBD1
TGCGCCAGCAGCCAAGGTGCAGGGTGGTACGAGCAGTACTTC	CASSQGAGWYEQYF	few	14	TRBV4-3	TRBJ2-7	.
TGTGCCAGCAGCCAAGATCTAGTCGGGAGGAACACCGGGGAGCTGTTTTTT	CASSQDLVGRNTGELFF	few	17	TRBV3-1	TRBJ2-2	.
TGTGCCAGCAGCTTAGTTAGCGGGGGAGTCACAGATACGCAGTATTTT	CASSLVSGGVTDTQYF	many	16	TRBV7-9	TRBJ2-3	TRBD2
TGTGCCAGCAGTTTTGCGACAGATACGCAGTATTTT	CASSFATDTQYF	many	12	TRBV12-3/TRBV12-4	TRBJ2-3	.
TGTGCCAGCAGCTTAAGCCGGGTCGGCTCCTACAATGAGCAGTTCTTC	CASSLSRVGSYNEQFF	.	16	TRBV13	TRBJ2-1	.
TGTGCCAGCAGTCACAAGGGCTCGGGAACTGAAGCTTTCTTT	CASSHKGSGTEAFF	.	14	TRBV5-6	TRBJ1-1	.
TGCAGCGTTGAAGATCCCCACCCAGGGTCTGGGGCCAACGTCCTGACTTTC	CSVEDPHPGSGANVLTF	many	17	TRBV29-1	TRBJ2-6	.
TGCGCCAGCAGCCAACTGGTGACGGGCTACGAGCAGTACTTC	CASSQLVTGYEQYF	few	14	TRBV4-1	TRBJ2-7	.
TGTGCCAGCAGCGTAGGATCAAAGGGTCACGGGGAGCTGTTTTTT	CASSVGSKGHGELFF	many	15	TRBV9	TRBJ2-2	.
TGTGCCAGCAGCCGGGACGGCCGCGGGACCCAGTACTTC	CASSRDGRGTQYF	few	13	TRBV7-2	TRBJ2-5	.
TGCGCCAGCAGCTTTTCTCCGGAACCGCCGGACAATCAGCCCCAGCATTTT	CASSFSPEPPDNQPQHF	few	17	TRBV5-1	TRBJ1-5	.
TGCGCCAGCAGCCAAGATCTGGGCCGGGCCGGCGCCGCTGCAGCTTTCTTT	CASSQDLGRAGAAAAFF	.	17	TRBV4-3	TRBJ1-1	.
TGTGCCAGCAGCCAAGACCTGGACACTGAAGCTTTCTTT	CASSQDLDTEAFF	many	13	TRBV3-1	TRBJ1-1	.